The clone carrying this T cell receptor beta chain was recorded a few times. Its cognate antigen is unknown. A single record per CDR3 protein comes from TCRdb applying MiXCR to the RT-PCR reads. The table includes 600,000 to 850,000 distinct CDR3 sequences, 14% detected once. The data stem from a study of response to subunit inactivated influenza vaccine. General observations from the study: Only a handful of new T cells, the authors suggested, are recruited with each seasonal influenza vaccination.

CDR1 is SGHRS and CDR2 is YFSETQ in the germline V gene. The CDR3 covers 12 residues. The ends were cut back, 2 bases at V and 7 bases at J, with 9 bases in the middle. The chain recombines TRBV5-1 with TRBJ1-2; D gene ambiguous. This receptor was identified in a man aged 45-60 years who received an inactivated influenza vaccine. The source was PBMCs from blood, collected around 15 days before vaccination. The CDR3 loop is CASSFSSSGYTF. DNA of the CDR3: TGCGCCAGCAGCTTTTCATCATCTGGCTACACCTTC. Complete variable domain (other parts from reference TRBV5-1 and TRBJ1-2): KAGVTQTPRYLIKTRGQQVTLSCSPISGHRSVSWYQQTPGQGLQFLFEYFSETQRNKGNFPGRFSGRQFSNSRSEMNVSTLELGDSALYLCASSFSSSGYTFGSGTRLTVV.